This TCR beta chain was profiled in a study of shared clonotypes between healthy human individuals. The table came from immunoSEQ multiplex PCR; TCRdb's copy has only in-frame clones and leaves some out. The table shows roughly 2.4 million clones, with approximately 94% occurring only once. With V trimmed by 5 bases and J by 1 base, 7 bases remained unmatched. Per the germline V gene, CDR1 is MNHEY and CDR2 is SMNVEV (reference sequence). This CDR3 region has 16 residues. The source is a man between 18 and 35 years old in good health. This chain connects TRBV27 to TRBJ2-1; TRBD2 matches 8 bases. Sequencing was performed on naive CD4+ T cells sorted from blood. Subset meaning: CD45RA+ positively selected. In nucleotides, the CDR3 is TGTGCCAGCAGTCATACAGCGGGGGCATCCTACAATGAGCAGTTCTTC. Protein product: CASSHTAGASYNEQFF.